This entry features one T cell receptor beta chain sequence. The data belong to a study of blood T cell repertoires in COVID-19. TCRdb's table, derived via immunoSEQ multiplex PCR, lists solely in-frame clones and lacks some. The table has 250,000 or so clones, about nine tenths seen once; the top ten hold 0.95% to 1.5%. Germline CDR1 reads SQVTM; CDR2 reads ANQGSEA. CDR3 length: 16 amino acids. The V and J ends lost 6 bases and 0 bases, in that order; junction bases with no gene match: 8. The clonotype was recovered from a human donor in a cohort exposed to, infected with or recovered from COVID-19 (not recorded which). The donor label of this sample is uncertain. Sequencing was carried out using PBMCs or T cells enriched from blood (not recorded which). The chain recombines TRBV29-1 with TRBJ1-2, with 12 bases aligning to TRBD1. The CDR3 here is CSVGTGGERPNYGYTF. The CDR3 DNA reads as TGCAGCGTGGGGACAGGGGGCGAAAGGCCTAACTATGGCTACACCTTC.